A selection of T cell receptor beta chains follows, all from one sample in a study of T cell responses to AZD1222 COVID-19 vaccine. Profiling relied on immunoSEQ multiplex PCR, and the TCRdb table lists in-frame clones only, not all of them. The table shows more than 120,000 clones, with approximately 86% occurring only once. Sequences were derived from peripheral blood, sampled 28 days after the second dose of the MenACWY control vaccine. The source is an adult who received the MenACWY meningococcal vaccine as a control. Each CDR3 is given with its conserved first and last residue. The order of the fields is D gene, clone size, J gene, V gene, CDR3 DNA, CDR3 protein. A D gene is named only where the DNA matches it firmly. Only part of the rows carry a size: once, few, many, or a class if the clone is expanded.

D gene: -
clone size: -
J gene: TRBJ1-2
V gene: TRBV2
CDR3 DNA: TGTGCCAGCAGCCTAGGAGCGGGGGGCAGATATGGCTACACCTTC
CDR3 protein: CASSLGAGGRYGYTF

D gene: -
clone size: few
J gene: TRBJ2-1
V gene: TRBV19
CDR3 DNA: TGTGCCAGTAGTCTGTATAGCGGCGTATACAATGAGCAGTTCTTC
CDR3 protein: CASSLYSGVYNEQFF

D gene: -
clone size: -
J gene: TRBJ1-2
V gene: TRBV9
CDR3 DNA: TGTGCCAGCAGCTCGAGGGGGAGGGCTGGCTACACCTTC
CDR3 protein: CASSSRGRAGYTF

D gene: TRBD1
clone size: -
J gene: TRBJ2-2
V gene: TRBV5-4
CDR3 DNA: TGTGCCAGCAGCGACAGGGCTCTTCCCGGGGAGCTGTTTTTT
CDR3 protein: CASSDRALPGELFF

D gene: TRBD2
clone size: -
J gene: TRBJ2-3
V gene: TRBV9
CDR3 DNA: TGTGCCAGCAAGGGGACTAGCAACGCAGATACGCAGTATTTT
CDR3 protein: CASKGTSNADTQYF

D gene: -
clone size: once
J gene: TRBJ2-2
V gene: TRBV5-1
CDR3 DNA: TGCGCCAGCAGCTTGATCACTCCGGGAGCGGTGGCCGGGGAGCTGTTTTTT
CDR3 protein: CASSLITPGAVAGELFF

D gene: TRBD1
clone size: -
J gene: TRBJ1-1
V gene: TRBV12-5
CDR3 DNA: TGTGCTAGTGGTTTCGGGACAGGGAGGGACGGTGAAGCTTTCTTT
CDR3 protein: CASGFGTGRDGEAFF

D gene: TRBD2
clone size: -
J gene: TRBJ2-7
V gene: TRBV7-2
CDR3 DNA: TGTGCCAGCAGCTCTGGACTAGCGGGAGTCCCGCGCGAGCAGTACTTC
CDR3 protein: CASSSGLAGVPREQYF

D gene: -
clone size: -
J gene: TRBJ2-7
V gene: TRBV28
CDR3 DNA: TGTGCCATCGGGGGTCTCGAAGGCCGGTACTTC
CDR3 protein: CAIGGLEGRYF

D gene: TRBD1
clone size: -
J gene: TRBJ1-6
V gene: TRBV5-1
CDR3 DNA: TGCGCCAGCAGTGAACAGGGGAACACACCCCTCCACTTT
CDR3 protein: CASSEQGNTPLHF

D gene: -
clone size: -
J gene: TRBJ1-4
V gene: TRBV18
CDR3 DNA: TGTGCCAGCTCACCACCACAGGACATTGGTGAAAAACTGTTTTTT
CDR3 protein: CASSPPQDIGEKLFF

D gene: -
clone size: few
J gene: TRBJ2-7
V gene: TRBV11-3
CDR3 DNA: TGTGCCAGCAGCTTAGATGACCTGGGCCATTCCTACGAGCAGTACTTC
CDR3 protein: CASSLDDLGHSYEQYF

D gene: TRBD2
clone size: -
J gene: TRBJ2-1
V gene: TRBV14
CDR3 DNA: TGTGCCAGCAGCCTTAGGCGGGAGGGCCACTATGAGCAGTTCTTC
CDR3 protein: CASSLRREGHYEQFF

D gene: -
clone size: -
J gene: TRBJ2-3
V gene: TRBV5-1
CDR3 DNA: TGCGCCAGCAGCTTGGTGGGGACGGGCGCTCGATCCACAGATACGCAGTATTTT
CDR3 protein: CASSLVGTGARSTDTQYF

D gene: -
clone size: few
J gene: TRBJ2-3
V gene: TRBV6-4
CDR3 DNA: TGTGCCAGCAGTGGAGGGAGCACAGATACGCAGTATTTT
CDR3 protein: CASSGGSTDTQYF

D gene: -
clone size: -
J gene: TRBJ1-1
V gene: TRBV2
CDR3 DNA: TGTGCCAGCAGGTATACAGCGGCGGGCACTGAAGCTTTCTTT
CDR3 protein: CASRYTAAGTEAFF

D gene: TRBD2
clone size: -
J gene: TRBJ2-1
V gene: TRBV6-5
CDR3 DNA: TGTGCCAGCGGAAGGGGACTAGCGGGGGGCAATGAGCAGTTCTTC
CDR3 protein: CASGRGLAGGNEQFF

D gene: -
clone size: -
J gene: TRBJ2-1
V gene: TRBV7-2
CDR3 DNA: TGTGCCAGCAGCTTAGATTTCGGAGCCAATGAGCAGTTCTTC
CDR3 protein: CASSLDFGANEQFF

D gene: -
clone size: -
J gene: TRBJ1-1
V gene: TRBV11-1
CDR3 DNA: TGTGCCAGCAGCTTACGGGGATATGAAGCTTTCTTT
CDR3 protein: CASSLRGYEAFF

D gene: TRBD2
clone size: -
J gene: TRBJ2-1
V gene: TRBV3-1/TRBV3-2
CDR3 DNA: TGTGCCAGCAGCCAGGCCGCGGGGGGCTACAATGAGCAGTTCTTC
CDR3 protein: CASSQAAGGYNEQFF

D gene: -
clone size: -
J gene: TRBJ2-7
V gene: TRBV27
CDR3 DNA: TGTGCCAGCAGCATCGGGGCCCCCTACGAGCAGTACTTC
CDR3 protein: CASSIGAPYEQYF

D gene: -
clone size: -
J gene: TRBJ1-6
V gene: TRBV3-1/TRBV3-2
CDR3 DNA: TGTGCCAGCGGCCCGTGGACAGATAATTCACCCCTCCACTTT
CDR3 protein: CASGPWTDNSPLHF

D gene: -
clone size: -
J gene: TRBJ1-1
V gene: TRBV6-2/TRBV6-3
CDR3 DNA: TGTGCCAGCAGTTACTTATCAGGGATTGAGGCTGAAGCTTTCTTT
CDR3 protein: CASSYLSGIEAEAFF

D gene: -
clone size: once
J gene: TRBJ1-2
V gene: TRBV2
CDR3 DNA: TGTGCCAGCAGTGAAACTTCGCAGGGCCTTTATGGCTACACCTTC
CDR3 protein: CASSETSQGLYGYTF

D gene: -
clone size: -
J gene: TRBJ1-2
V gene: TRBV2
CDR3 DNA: TGTGCCAGCAGTGCCTCGAGGGGCGCGGATGGCTACACCTTC
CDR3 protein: CASSASRGADGYTF